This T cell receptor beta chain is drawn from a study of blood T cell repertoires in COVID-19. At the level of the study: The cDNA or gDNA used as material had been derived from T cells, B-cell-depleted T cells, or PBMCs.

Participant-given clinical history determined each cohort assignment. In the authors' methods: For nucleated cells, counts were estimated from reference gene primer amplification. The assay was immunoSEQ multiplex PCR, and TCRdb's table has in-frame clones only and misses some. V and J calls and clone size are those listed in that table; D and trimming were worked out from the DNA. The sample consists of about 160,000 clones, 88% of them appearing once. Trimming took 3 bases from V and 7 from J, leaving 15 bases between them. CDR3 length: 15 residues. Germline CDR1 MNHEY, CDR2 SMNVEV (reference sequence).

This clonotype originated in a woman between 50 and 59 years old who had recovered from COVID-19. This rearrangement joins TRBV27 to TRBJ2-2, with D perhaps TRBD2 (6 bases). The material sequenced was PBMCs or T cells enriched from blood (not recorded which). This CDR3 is CASSFMGLRGGELFF. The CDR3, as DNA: TGTGCCAGCAGTTTCATGGGGTTGCGGGGCGGGGAGCTGTTTTTT.